A selection of T cell receptor beta chains follows, all from one sample in a study of cytotoxic CD8 clonotypes in ibrutinib-treated CLL. This table comes from immunoSEQ multiplex PCR, and its TCRdb copy is limited to in-frame clones, with some not included. The sample contains nearly 300,000 clones, roughly four fifths of which appear only once. The source was PBMCs, collected at disease progression, from a patient treated with ibrutinib. All receptors derive from a human donor with chronic lymphocytic leukemia. Both conserved end residues are part of each CDR3.

J	V	CDR3
TRBJ1-4	TRBV6-6	CASTQGGEKLFF
TRBJ1-1	TRBV18	CASSSGIMNTEAFF
TRBJ1-5	TRBV15	CATSRTGPQPQHF
TRBJ2-7	TRBV25-1	CASSAGTFGVYEQYF
TRBJ2-7	TRBV7-3	CASSLGPGSYEQYF
TRBJ2-7	TRBV29-1	CSATDSYEQYF
TRBJ1-2	TRBV9	CASRQGNYGYTF
TRBJ2-3	TRBV7-2	CASSAGDFGTDTQYF
TRBJ2-3	TRBV2	CASRLGTSGRDTQYF
TRBJ1-1	TRBV7-9	CASSIEGPGTTAFF
TRBJ2-7	TRBV19	CASSRQGGDYEQYF
TRBJ1-2	TRBV6-5	CASGKSGSDYGYTF
TRBJ1-4	TRBV2	CASRRSQLVDEKLFF
TRBJ2-2	TRBV19	CASSLSPGLAGGPNGELFF
TRBJ2-7	TRBV4-1	CASSQAPGLAYEQYF
TRBJ1-1	TRBV27	CASSPFGVPNTEAFF
TRBJ2-3	TRBV10-3	CAISVTGRVGTDTQYF
TRBJ2-1	TRBV4-1	CASSQDPGLGRGPYNEQFF
TRBJ2-7	TRBV9	CASSTGLAGTSSYEQYF
TRBJ2-5	TRBV4-2	CASSQDSKETQYF
TRBJ1-5	TRBV7-3	CASSLTKGDRVNQPQHF
TRBJ2-7	TRBV18	CASSPPGIGNEQYF
TRBJ1-1	TRBV9	CASSVPVFPAQAFF
TRBJ2-7	TRBV4-3	CASSPSHRGAYEQYF
TRBJ2-2	TRBV29-1	CSVHRKAGWVDTGELFF
TRBJ1-1	TRBV5-1	CASSGGWDTEAFF
TRBJ2-2	TRBV7-7	CASSDSWVAGELFF
TRBJ2-3	TRBV5-5	CASSLTSGSTDTQYF
TRBJ2-7	TRBV27	CASSTLRTAYEQYF
TRBJ2-1	TRBV7-9	CASSPPGLAGYSEQFF
TRBJ1-1	TRBV6-5	CASSYSQRSLYTEAFF
TRBJ2-1	TRBV7-2	CASSLVVSGRDEQFF
TRBJ2-7	TRBV6-1	CASEDRVHEQYF
TRBJ1-6	TRBV5-4	CASSLEVGSPLHF
TRBJ2-3	TRBV29-1	CSVEKGTDTQYF
TRBJ2-1	TRBV19	CASSGSAHNEQFF
TRBJ2-7	TRBV13	CASSLPLGTGGVEYF
TRBJ1-3	TRBV6-6	CASSRTAGNTIYF
TRBJ1-2	TRBV19	CASSPHARGSGATF
TRBJ1-2	TRBV7-9	CASSSRVGYGYTF
TRBJ2-7	TRBV11-2	CASSRTREQYF
TRBJ1-6	TRBV10-3	CAISGYERVLHF
TRBJ2-3	TRBV4-3	CASSQDPWTGGSDTQYF
TRBJ1-2	TRBV29-1	CSVAEGADYGYTF
TRBJ2-5	TRBV4-1	CASSIAGTGYQETQYF
TRBJ2-1	TRBV6-5	CASSYAANSYNEQFF
TRBJ1-2	TRBV20-1	CSATENYGYTF